The T cell receptor beta chain under discussion was sequenced for a study of T-cell reconstitution after alpha-beta-depleted transplantation in children. In germline, CDR1 is DFQATT, CDR2 SNEGSKA (reference sequence). J gave up 8 bases and V 2 bases, and 9 bases lay outside the gene matches. The CDR3 contains 15 residues. A TCRbeta library incorporating unique molecular identifiers was prepared. TCRdb itself ran the PCR reads through MiXCR, one entry per CDR3 protein. The data contain 600,000 to 700,000 distinct CDR3 sequences, around a sixth of them seen just once; the ten biggest clones take up 1.1%. In its sample, this clonotype was seen many times.

The receptor comes from a human donor who donated a stem cell graft to a child with acute myeloid leukemia. V is TRBV20-1 and J is TRBJ1-4; 9 bases map to TRBD1. The material sequenced was PBMCs from the stem cell graft donor, taken from the stem cell graft. The CDR3 DNA reads TGCAGTGCTAGATTGGGACAGGGACTGTCGGAAAAACTGTTTTTT. It encodes CSARLGQGLSEKLFF.